This T cell receptor beta chain was observed in a study of blood T cell repertoires in COVID-19 (dated by TCRdb to the early 2020s). Study-wide context: Collaborator samples came from the United States, Italy and Spain and covered acute and convalescent phases of COVID-19. The material from the prospective study consisted of cDNA or gDNA derived from T cells, B-cell-depleted T cells, or PBMCs. Deeply sampled blood TCRbeta repertoires from subjects exposed to, actively infected with, or recovered from COVID-19 were included in the dataset. A freely available public database, intended as a resource for researchers studying the immune response to SARS-CoV-2, is where the repertoires were released. Samples came from the ongoing ImmuneRACE study (first 160 participants) plus 1,254 subjects from 6 global collaborators. A de-identified subject ID, COVID-19 status, age in years and sex were almost always included in the sample metadata. Where available, HLA class I and class II types were obtained from metadata supplied by the sample provider rather than from assay-based typing. On the study overall, not on this receptor specifically: Clinical and demographic metadata were provided uncurated, with the amount varying by source and participant.

The table lists this clone with a count of one. Its antigen remains undetermined. No base-level quality is on record; no much larger clone is a single base apart. Including the terminal cysteine and phenylalanine, the CDR3 comprises 15 residues. Only the CDR3 DNA stays, 45 bases, in frame from base 1. Between the V and J ends, shortened by 1 base and 6 bases respectively, the junction contains 13 bases. CDR1 MGHRA and CDR2 YSYEKL were looked up in the germline V gene. One collaborating source in Seattle enrolled patients while the patients were actively infected and followed the patients over time throughout the course of disease. Whole blood was collected in K2EDTA tubes by collaborating institutions according to the institutions' own protocols. For TCRbeta analysis, collaborator samples were shipped as frozen whole blood, as isolated PBMCs, or as DNA extracted from either sample type. TCRbeta CDR3 regions were amplified from genomic DNA by means of the immunoSEQ Assay, a bias-controlled multiplex PCR. Turning to the authors' computational methods: The number of nucleated cells in each sample was estimated from the amplification of reference gene primers within the assay. To quantify the absolute abundance of each unique TCRbeta CDR3 rearrangement, sequence reads were collapsed and filtered. Productive Simpson clonality was computed per sample as the square root of Simpson's diversity index over productive rearrangements. What TCRdb holds here is the immuneACCESS table cut down to in-frame rearrangements. Part of the clones is not present; checked against another copy, under half of the missing clones reflect an unresolved V gene, and the others are unexplained. The DNA was the basis for D and trimming; V, J and clone size are from that table. For this sample there are some 250,000 clones; roughly 90% appear just once. The ten largest make up about an eighth of the sample.

The receptor's source is a woman aged 25 to 39 with COVID-19, enrolled during active disease. The sample comprised peripheral blood. The rearrangement combines TRBV4-1 with TRBJ1-5, and perhaps TRBD1 as D gene, on 6 matching bases. In nucleotide form, the sequence is TGCGCCAGCAGCCAAGTTGTGGGGGGGCTTCAGCCCCAGCATTTT. Its protein product is CASSQVVGGLQPQHF.